These 13 T cell receptor beta chains originate from one sample sequenced in a study of T cell responses to AZD1222 COVID-19 vaccine. Measured with immunoSEQ multiplex PCR; TCRdb has only the in-frame clones, and not every one. This sample carries 110,000 to 150,000 clones, roughly 90% of them seen once, and the ten largest clones take around 1.7%. Specimen: peripheral blood, collected on day 0 of AZD1222 vaccination. All receptors derive from an adult in good health.

The chain employs TRBV5-6 and TRBJ1-5, with D tentatively TRBD1 (5 bases). CDR3 length: 14 amino acids. V shed 3 bases and J shed 5 bases, with 12 bases lying between them. Germline CDR1 and CDR2: SGHDT and YYEEEE. DNA of the CDR3: TGTGCCAGCAGCTCAACGGGGGGAGATCAGCCCCAGCATTTT. Protein: CASSSTGGDQPQHF.

The rearrangement joins TRBV30 to TRBJ1-1; 7 bases map to TRBD1. This CDR3 region has 13 residues. CDR1 GTSNPN and CDR2 SVGIG come from the germline V gene (reference sequence). Trimming took 3 bases from V and 3 from J; bases not matched to a gene: 4. The CDR3 sequence: CAWSRGADTEAFF. The CDR3 DNA reads TGTGCCTGGAGCAGGGGGGCGGACACTGAAGCTTTCTTT.

The rearrangement uses TRBV28 and TRBJ1-1, with 7 bases that match TRBD1. The CDR3 contains 14 residues. Trimming took 7 bases from V and 3 from J; bases not matched to a gene: 8. Germline CDR1 is MDHEN and CDR2 is SYDVKM. The CDR3 DNA follows: TGTGCCAGCATCCGAGACAGGGATTACACTGAAGCTTTCTTT. Amino acids: CASIRDRDYTEAFF. Full variable domain (missing parts from reference TRBV28 and TRBJ1-1): DVKVTQSSRYLVKRTGEKVFLECVQDMDHENMFWYRQDPGLGLRLIYFSYDVKMKEKGDIPEGYSVSREKKERFSLILESASTNQTSMYLCASIRDRDYTEAFFGQGTRLTVV.

The chain has TRBV7-2 and TRBJ2-7, with D unclear. Germline V lookup: CDR1 SGHTA, CDR2 FQGNSA. The CDR3 has 14 amino acids. Trimming took off 2 bases at V and 1 base at J, with 9 bases between the two ends. In DNA form, the CDR3 reads TGTGCCAGCAGCTTACCAGCATTGTCCTACGAGCAGTACTTC. Protein product: CASSLPALSYEQYF.

The chain joins TRBV6-2 or TRBV6-3 to TRBJ1-5; D may be TRBD1 (5 bases). The ends were cut back, 6 bases at V and 0 bases at J, with 12 bases in the middle. CDR3 size: 15 residues. Germline CDR1 is MNHEY and CDR2 is SVGEGT. The CDR3 sequence: CASSRGTFSNQPQHF. The CDR3 bases are TGTGCCAGCAGCCGCGGGACTTTTAGCAATCAGCCCCAGCATTTT.

The J gene is TRBJ1-5, the V gene TRBV4-1, with D possibly being TRBD1 (6 bases). V was shortened by 6 bases and J by 3 bases, with 18 bases between the two germline ends. The CDR3 runs to 16 residues. Germline values: CDR1 MGHRA, CDR2 YSYEKL. This CDR3 reads CASSSDSLSLNQPQHF. The CDR3 DNA reads TGCGCCAGCAGTTCGGACAGCCTTTCGCTCAATCAGCCCCAGCATTTT.

This sequence joins TRBV9 and TRBJ1-5; D call uncertain. V lost 0 bases, J lost 9 bases, and 13 bases lay in between. There are 14 residues in the CDR3. Looked up from germline, CDR1 is SGDLS and CDR2 is YYNGEE. The DNA of the CDR3 is TGTGCCAGCAGCGTAGGATCCGTAGGCCGGCCCCAGCATTTT. As protein: CASSVGSVGRPQHF.

This chain connects TRBV11-1 to TRBJ1-1, with D perhaps TRBD1 (5 bases). CDR1 SGHAT and CDR2 FQDESV come from the germline V gene (reference sequence). V lost 0 bases and J lost 4, with 12 bases in between. This CDR3 is built from 15 residues. The DNA of the CDR3 is TGTGCCAGCAGCTTAGCGACGGCAGGGCGCACTGAAGCTTTCTTT. It is translated as CASSLATAGRTEAFF.

The chain recombines TRBV27 with TRBJ2-7; TRBD2 aligns across 9 bases. The CDR3 is 15 amino acids. V dropped 0 bases and J dropped 6; count of bases not matched to a gene: 6. Per germline, CDR1 MNHEY and CDR2 SMNVEV (reference sequence). CDR3 in DNA: TGTGCCAGCAGTTTATCGCTAGCGGGATTTGGCGAGCAGTACTTC. Protein product: CASSLSLAGFGEQYF.

This chain connects TRBV18 to TRBJ2-3; TRBD2 aligns across 9 bases. The CDR3 loop spans 19 amino acids. The V gene's germline CDR1 is KGHSH and CDR2 LQKENI. V was pared by 5 bases and J by 0 bases, with 15 bases of the junction left unmatched. Written as DNA, the CDR3 is TGTGCCAGCTCAGCACAACTAGCGGGCCTCACCTATAGCACAGATACGCAGTATTTT. Translated, it gives CASSAQLAGLTYSTDTQYF.

This chain uses TRBV5-1 with TRBJ2-3; 9 nucleotides line up with TRBD2. Germline V gives CDR1 SGHRS, CDR2 YFSETQ. Trimming took 3 bases from V and 2 from J; bases not matched to a gene: 7. The CDR3 totals 16 residues. The CDR3 DNA reads TGCGCCAGCAGCTGGGGGACTAGCACCTCCACAGATACGCAGTATTTT. This sequence encodes CASSWGTSTSTDTQYF.

The chain uses TRBV19 and TRBJ2-5; D remains unclear. This CDR3 spans 12 amino acids. Germline assignment: CDR1 LNHDA and CDR2 SQIVND (reference sequence). Trimming stripped 6 bases from V and 2 bases from J, with 7 bases between. The CDR3 sequence: CASSPTQETQYF. DNA for the CDR3: TGTGCCAGTAGCCCAACACAAGAGACCCAGTACTTC.

V and J are TRBV9 and TRBJ1-4; 10 positions match TRBD1. CDR3 length: 15 residues. The germline V gene encodes CDR1 SGDLS and CDR2 YYNGEE. After removal of 0 bases from V and 6 bases from J, the junction contained 2 bases not matched to a gene. The CDR3 loop is CASSVEDRGDEKLFF. CDR3 DNA: TGTGCCAGCAGCGTAGAGGACAGGGGGGATGAAAAACTGTTTTTT.